The 24 T cell receptor beta chains below come from one sample, sequenced in a study of cytomegalovirus exposure and HLA in healthy donors. It was with 60 Vbeta and 13 Jbeta primers that the PCR ran. The repertoire was sequenced with immunoSEQ multiplex PCR; TCRdb's copy has only in-frame clones and lacks some. The sample holds about 120,000 clones, approximately 80% seen once. The sample taken for sequencing was PBMCs. Receptors were obtained from a male donor in good health and CMV-seropositive.

The chain couples TRBV28 to TRBJ2-5, with D unclear. Germline-derived CDR1 and CDR2 are MDHEN and SYDVKM. With 2 bases removed from V and 2 bases from J, the gap between germline ends came to 9 bases. The CDR3 is 14 residues long. The CDR3 DNA reads as TGTGCCAGCAGTTTAGGGCAGATACAAGAGACCCAGTACTTC. Its protein product is CASSLGQIQETQYF.

This clone was counted a few times. V gene TRBV30 combines with J gene TRBJ1-2, with D tentatively TRBD1 (6 bases). Trimming stripped 0 bases from V and 6 bases from J, with 14 bases between. The germline gives CDR1 GTSNPN, CDR2 SVGIG (reference sequence). The CDR3 is made up of 14 amino acids. The CDR3 reads CAWSVGGSSDGYTF. DNA of the CDR3: TGTGCCTGGAGTGTAGGGGGAAGTAGCGATGGCTACACCTTC.

The rearrangement joins TRBV7-8 to TRBJ1-3; D gene uncertain. Trimming pared 1 base from V and 0 bases from J, leaving 13 bases between. Germline-derived CDR1 and CDR2 are SGHVS and FQNEAQ. The CDR3 loop spans 17 amino acids. CDR3 region: CASSLEGRLGSGNTIYF. CDR3 coding DNA: TGTGCCAGCAGCTTAGAAGGCAGGCTCGGCTCTGGAAACACCATATATTTT.

V is TRBV27 and J is TRBJ2-7; TRBD2 aligns across 13 bases. CDR1 is MNHEY, CDR2 SMNVEV, per germline (reference sequence). The length of the CDR3 is 15 residues. The V segment lost 6 bases and the J segment 5 bases; nucleotides outside the gene matches: 7. The CDR3 coding sequence is TGTGCCAGCAGATTGACTAGCGGGGGGTATCACGAGCAGTACTTC. It yields the protein CASRLTSGGYHEQYF.

The chain has TRBV14 and TRBJ2-1; D not certain. V gave up 2 bases and J gave up 10 bases, with 18 bases separating them. Germline V gives CDR1 SGHDN, CDR2 FVKESK. CDR3 length: 15 amino acids. CDR3 sequence (DNA): TGTGCCAGCAGCCAACGCCTCTTCCAAGGAGCAGAGCAGTTCTTC. Residues: CASSQRLFQGAEQFF.

This clone was detected once. The chain joins TRBV28 to TRBJ1-2, with D unresolved. Deletions cut 4 bases from V and 3 bases from J, with 6 bases between. The CDR3 covers 12 residues. Per the germline V gene, CDR1 is MDHEN and CDR2 is SYDVKM. The CDR3 DNA reads as TGTGCCAGCAGTTCAGGATACTATGGCTACACCTTC. Translating gives CASSSGYYGYTF.

J is TRBJ1-4 and V is TRBV5-8, with D hard to call. The germline gives CDR1 SGHTS, CDR2 YDEGEE. Trimming removed 5 bases at V and 8 bases at J, with 13 bases between. CDR3 length: 13 amino acids. In nucleotides, the CDR3 is TGTGCCAGCAGAAACCCGAGTCGAGAAAAACTGTTTTTT. Encoded protein: CASRNPSREKLFF. The variable domain in full, with the rest retrieved from reference TRBV5-8 and TRBJ1-4, is EAGVTQSPTHLIKTRGQQATLRCSPISGHTSVYWYQQALGLGLQFLLWYDEGEERNRGNFPPRFSGRQFPNYSSELNVNALELEDSALYLCASRNPSREKLFFGSGTQLSVL.

This chain joins TRBV15 and TRBJ2-5; 13 bases are a match to TRBD2. This CDR3 is built from 16 residues. V shed 1 base and J 2 bases; nucleotides not matched to a gene: 1. Per germline, CDR1 LNHNV and CDR2 YYDKDF (reference sequence). The CDR3 sequence: CATSRGGLAGQETQYF. CDR3 nucleotides: TGTGCCACCAGCAGAGGGGGACTAGCGGGGCAAGAGACCCAGTACTTC.

This clone came up once. The V and J genes are TRBV15 and TRBJ2-1; D is unclear. This CDR3 contains 15 residues. The V and J ends lost 0 bases and 4 bases respectively, with 10 bases between them. Germline V gene lookup returns CDR1 LNHNV and CDR2 YYDKDF (reference sequence). The CDR3 region has the DNA TGTGCCACCAGCAGAGAAATCTCAGGTTACAATGAGCAGTTCTTC. The encoded protein is CATSREISGYNEQFF.

The V and J genes are TRBV5-4 and TRBJ1-1; TRBD1 is a possible D gene (5 bases). The V gene lost 4 bases and the J gene lost 2 bases, with 15 bases spanning the gap. The CDR3 length is 15 residues. Germline CDR1 SGHNT, CDR2 YYREEE (reference sequence). The CDR3 DNA is TGTGCCAGCAGCGGGGGGGGGATACTTAACACTGAAGCTTTCTTT. It encodes CASSGGGILNTEAFF.

The chain carries TRBV2 and TRBJ1-2; D not certain. Germline V gene data show CDR1 as SNHLY and CDR2 as FYNNEI. CDR3 size: 14 residues. Trimming pared 2 bases from V and 3 bases from J, leaving 10 bases between. The CDR3 loop is CASSEIGVYYGYTF. In DNA form, the CDR3 reads TGTGCCAGCAGTGAAATCGGGGTTTACTATGGCTACACCTTC.

V gene TRBV7-2 combines with J gene TRBJ1-1; possible D gene TRBD1, 6 bases. The V gene's germline CDR1 is SGHTA and CDR2 FQGNSA. Deletions cut 5 bases from V and 1 base from J, with 11 bases between. The CDR3 length is 14 residues. The CDR3 DNA is TGTGCCAGCAGCCTCCGGACAGAGAACACTGAAGCTTTCTTT. Amino acids: CASSLRTENTEAFF.

V usage is TRBV7-9 and J usage is TRBJ2-2; no definite D call. V dropped 1 base and J dropped 6 bases, with 6 bases sitting between them. This CDR3 is 13 amino acids long. Germline values: CDR1 SEHNR, CDR2 FQNEAQ (reference sequence). CDR3 in amino acids: CASSLEAAGELFF. CDR3 bases: TGTGCCAGCAGCTTAGAAGCCGCCGGGGAGCTGTTTTTT.

V is TRBV9 and J is TRBJ2-7; tentative D call: TRBD1 (5 bases). Germline assignment: CDR1 SGDLS and CDR2 YYNGEE. V was pared by 3 bases and J by 3 bases, with 13 bases between. The CDR3 extends over 14 amino acids. The CDR3 sequence is CASSGGSLDYEQYF. In DNA form, the CDR3 reads TGTGCCAGCAGCGGGGGCTCCCTTGACTACGAGCAGTACTTC.

The rearrangement links TRBV7-9 to TRBJ2-3, with D possibly being TRBD1 (5 bases). Looked up from germline, CDR1 is SEHNR and CDR2 is FQNEAQ (reference sequence). The CDR3 spans 17 residues. V was trimmed by 5 bases and J by 6 bases, leaving 24 bases between them. CDR3 bases: TGTGCCAGCAGCCTCCCTGACAGTTCCTCGGAGTGGGATACGCAGTATTTT. It is translated as CASSLPDSSSEWDTQYF. The full variable domain, in which reference TRBV7-9 and TRBJ2-3 provide the parts outside the CDR3, is DTGVSQNPRHKITKRGQNVTFRCDPISEHNRLYWYRQTLGQGPEFLTYFQNEAQLEKSRLLSDRFSAERPKGSFSTLEIQRTEQGDSAMYLCASSLPDSSSEWDTQYFGPGTRLTVL.

The V gene is TRBV6-1, the J gene TRBJ2-1; D remains ambiguous. Germline assignment: CDR1 MNHNS and CDR2 SASEGT. V lost 7 bases and J 10 bases, leaving 14 bases between the germline ends. The CDR3 is 12 amino acids. The CDR3, as DNA: TGTGCCAGCAACTCCCCTACCCGGGAGCAGTTCTTC. Translation gives CASNSPTREQFF.

The chain is built from TRBV11-2 and TRBJ2-3; perhaps TRBD2 as D (5 bases). Trimming took 4 bases from V and 3 from J, leaving 17 bases between them. CDR3 length: 16 amino acids. Germline CDR1 is SGHAT and CDR2 is FQNNGV. This chain's CDR3 is CASSSDLFGGTDTQYF. Written as DNA, the CDR3 is TGTGCCAGCAGCTCCGACCTTTTCGGAGGAACAGATACGCAGTATTTT.

The V and J genes are TRBV7-2 and TRBJ2-1; TRBD2 might be the D (5 bases). The CDR3 has 15 amino acids. The germline gives CDR1 SGHTA, CDR2 FQGNSA. V was clipped by 4 bases and J by 3 bases, with 13 bases between them. CDR3 loop: CASSSDVGLYNEQFF. DNA for the CDR3: TGTGCCAGCAGCTCAGATGTTGGACTCTACAATGAGCAGTTCTTC.

The chain uses TRBV19 and TRBJ1-1; D perhaps matches TRBD1 (5 bases). Per the germline V gene, CDR1 is LNHDA and CDR2 is SQIVND (reference sequence). This CDR3 comprises 13 residues. V lost 6 bases and J 1 base, leaving 9 bases between the germline ends. Here the CDR3 reads CASRRQRNTEAFF. The CDR3 nucleotides read TGTGCCAGTAGACGACAGAGGAACACTGAAGCTTTCTTT.

This clone has only one observation. The chain recombines TRBV30 with TRBJ1-1, with 7 nucleotides matching TRBD1. CDR3 length: 14 amino acids. Germline-derived CDR1 and CDR2 are GTSNPN and SVGIG (reference sequence). Trimming took 1 base from V and 0 from J; bases not matched to a gene: 2. Here the CDR3 DNA reads TGTGCCTGGAGTGGGGGACAGTTGAACACTGAAGCTTTCTTT. Amino acid sequence: CAWSGGQLNTEAFF.

This rearrangement joins TRBV18 to TRBJ1-5; 7 bases are shared with TRBD1. Trimming cost V 2 bases and J 3 bases; bases outside gene matches: 7. The CDR3 consists of 16 residues. Germline V gene data show CDR1 as KGHSH and CDR2 as LQKENI. CDR3 amino acids: CASSPGGQPINQPQHF. The CDR3 nucleotides are TGTGCCAGCTCACCAGGGGGACAGCCGATCAATCAGCCCCAGCATTTT.

The genes are TRBV5-1 and TRBJ2-5; 7 bases fit TRBD2. V was pared by 4 bases and J by 4 bases, with 10 bases of the junction left unmatched. In germline, CDR1 is SGHRS, CDR2 YFSETQ. This CDR3 is built from 15 residues. The CDR3 region is CASSTSSGSTETQYF. The CDR3 DNA reads TGCGCCAGCAGCACCTCTAGCGGCAGCACAGAGACCCAGTACTTC.

The rearrangement links TRBV27 to TRBJ2-5; maybe TRBD1 (6 bases). The J call may be incorrect, as the DNA end agrees better with TRBJ2-7. Per germline, CDR1 MNHEY and CDR2 SMNVEV (reference sequence). CDR3 length: 11 amino acids. The CDR3 here is CASTNRDEQYF. The DNA for the CDR3 is TGTGCCAGCACGAACAGGGACGAGCAGTACTTC.

The chain recombines TRBV6-6 with TRBJ1-2; 8 nucleotides line up with TRBD1. CDR1 is MNHNY, CDR2 SVGAGI, per germline (reference sequence). Trimming cost V 6 bases and J 5 bases; bases outside gene matches: 11. The CDR3 covers 15 residues. CDR3 DNA: TGTGCCAGCAGACCCGGACAGGGACCGTTATATGGCTACACCTTC. Encoded protein: CASRPGQGPLYGYTF.